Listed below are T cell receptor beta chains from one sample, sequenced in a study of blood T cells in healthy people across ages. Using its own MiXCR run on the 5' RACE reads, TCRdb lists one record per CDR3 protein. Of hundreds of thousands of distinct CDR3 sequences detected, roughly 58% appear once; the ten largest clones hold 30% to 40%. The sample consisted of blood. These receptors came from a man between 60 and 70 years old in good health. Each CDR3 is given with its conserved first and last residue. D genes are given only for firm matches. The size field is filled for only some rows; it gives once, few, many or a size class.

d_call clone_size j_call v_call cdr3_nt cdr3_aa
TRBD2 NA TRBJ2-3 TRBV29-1 TGCAGCGTACAAGTGACTAGCGTTGCAGATACGCAGTATTTT CSVQVTSVADTQYF
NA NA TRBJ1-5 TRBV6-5 TGTGCCAGCAGTTATTCTCGGGAAGGGCAGCCCCAGCATTTT CASSYSREGQPQHF
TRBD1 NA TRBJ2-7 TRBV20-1 TGCAGTGCCGGGACAGTTCTCGCCTACGAGCAGTACTTC CSAGTVLAYEQYF
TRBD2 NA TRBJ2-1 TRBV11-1 TGTGCCAGCAGCCTTTCCCTTACCGGGACTAGAGCCCGGAGCTCCTACAATGAGCAGTTCTTC CASSLSLTGTRARSSYNEQFF
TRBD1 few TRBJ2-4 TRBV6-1 TGTGCCAGCAGTGAAAGTTTTTTCGGGGACAGTAAAAACATTCAGTACTTC CASSESFFGDSKNIQYF
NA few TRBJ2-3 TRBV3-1 TGTGCCAGCAGCTCTCAAGAGGCGCCGCAGTATTTT CASSSQEAPQYF
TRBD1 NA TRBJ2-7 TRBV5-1 TGCGCCAGCAGCCTAGGACAGGGGGTCCGCGAGCAGTACTTC CASSLGQGVREQYF
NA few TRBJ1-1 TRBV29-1 TGCAGCGTTGTGGTCGGGGGGAACACTGAAGCTTTCTTT CSVVVGGNTEAFF
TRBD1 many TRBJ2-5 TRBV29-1 TGCAGCGTAGGCCTGACAGGGACAGAGACCCAGTACTTC CSVGLTGTETQYF
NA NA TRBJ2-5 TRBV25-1 TGTGCCAGCAGTGCCCCCGCAGGGAACCAAGAGACCCAGTACTTC CASSAPAGNQETQYF
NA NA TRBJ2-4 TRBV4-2 TGTGCCAGCAGCCAAGATTCGGGGGCAGCCAACATTCAGTACTTC CASSQDSGAANIQYF
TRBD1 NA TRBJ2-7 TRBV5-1 TGCGCCAGCAGCTCGACGGGACAGGGGGGGAGTTACGAGCAGTACTTC CASSSTGQGGSYEQYF
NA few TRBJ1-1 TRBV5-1 TGCGCCAGCAGCTTGGCCAGCAGGAACACTGAAGCTTTCTTT CASSLASRNTEAFF
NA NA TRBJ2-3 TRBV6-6 TGTGCCAGCAGTTATGTTGGGGCGGCCACAGATACGCAGTATTTT CASSYVGAATDTQYF
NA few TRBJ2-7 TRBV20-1 TGCAGTGCTAGAGATCCGGGGGCTGGCGAGCAGTACTTC CSARDPGAGEQYF
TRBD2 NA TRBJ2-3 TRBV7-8 TGTGCCAGCAGCTTAGCCCCTCCGGGACTAGCCCCTCCGTATTTT CASSLAPPGLAPPYF
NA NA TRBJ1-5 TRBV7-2 TGTGCCAGCAGCAAGGACGTCAATCAGCCCCAGCATTTT CASSKDVNQPQHF
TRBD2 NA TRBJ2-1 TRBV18 TGTGCCAGCTCGACGGGGACTAGCGGGCACAATGAGCAGTTCTTC CASSTGTSGHNEQFF
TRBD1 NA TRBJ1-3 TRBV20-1 TGCAGTGCCCCGACAGGGACTGGAAACACCATATATTTT CSAPTGTGNTIYF
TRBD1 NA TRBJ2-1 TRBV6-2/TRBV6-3 TGTGCCAGCAGTTGGTGGGGACAGGGGCCACTAGAGAAGCAGTTCTTC CASSWWGQGPLEKQFF
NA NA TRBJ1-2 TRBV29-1 TGCAGCGCCTTAAGGGGCGCCTATGGCTACACCTTC CSALRGAYGYTF
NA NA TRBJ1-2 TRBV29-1 TGCAGCGTTGAAGACGAAAGCTATGGCTACACCTTC CSVEDESYGYTF
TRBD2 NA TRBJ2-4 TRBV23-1 TGCGCCAGCAGTCCCACTAGCGGGGTAGTCGGAAACATTCAGTACTTC CASSPTSGVVGNIQYF
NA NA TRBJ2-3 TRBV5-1 TGCGCCAGCAGCTATGAGGGGTCCCACACAGATACGCAGTATTTT CASSYEGSHTDTQYF
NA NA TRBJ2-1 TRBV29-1 TGCAGCGTTCAAGCTCCCGGGTCGAGCACCTACAATGAGCAGTTCTTC CSVQAPGSSTYNEQFF
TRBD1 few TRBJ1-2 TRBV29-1 TGCAGCGTTGAAGAGCGCGGGCAGGGGGACTATGGCTACACCTTC CSVEERGQGDYGYTF
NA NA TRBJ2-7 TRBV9 TGTGCCAGCAGCGTAGACGACGGGCGTTGGGGCGAGCAGTACTTC CASSVDDGRWGEQYF
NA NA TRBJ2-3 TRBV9 TGTGCCAGCAACTCCCGACAGATAGATACGCAGTATTTT CASNSRQIDTQYF
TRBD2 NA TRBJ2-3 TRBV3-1 TGTGCCAGCAGCGCCCGGGGGGGCGGGGCAGATACGCAGTATTTT CASSARGGGADTQYF
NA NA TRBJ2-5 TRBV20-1 TGCAGTGCTAGAGTCCCTCGGGGGACACACCAAGAGACCCAGTACTTC CSARVPRGTHQETQYF
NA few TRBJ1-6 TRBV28 TGTGCCAGCAGCCAGGCTGGGGTGGGCCACTTT CASSQAGVGHF
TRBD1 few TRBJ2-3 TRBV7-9 TGTGCCAGCAGCACAGGACAGGGTACGGAGGGCACTGATACGCAGTATTTT CASSTGQGTEGTDTQYF
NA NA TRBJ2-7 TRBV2 TGTGCCAGCAGTATGACCTACGAGCAGTACTTC CASSMTYEQYF
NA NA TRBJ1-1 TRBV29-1 TGCAGCGTTGGTCCCGGGGGGAACACTGAAGCTTTCTTT CSVGPGGNTEAFF
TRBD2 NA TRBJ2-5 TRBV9 TGCGCCAGCAGCGGGGGCGGGGGTACCCAAGAGACCCAGTACTTC CASSGGGGTQETQYF
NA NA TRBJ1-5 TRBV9 TGTGCCAGCAGCGTAGGCGGGAAAAATCAGCCCCAGCATTTT CASSVGGKNQPQHF
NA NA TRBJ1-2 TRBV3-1 TGTGCCAGCAGCTTCGAGGCTTACTATGGCTACACCTTC CASSFEAYYGYTF
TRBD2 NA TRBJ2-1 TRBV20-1 TGCAGTGCGAGAGAGCGGGGGGGTCGCAATGAGCAGTTCTTC CSARERGGRNEQFF
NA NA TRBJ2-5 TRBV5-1 TGCGCCAGCGGCCCCCTTGGTGGGGGGGCCAGAGAGACCCAGTACTTC CASGPLGGGARETQYF
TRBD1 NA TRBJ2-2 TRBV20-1 TGCAGTGCTAAACAGGGGGGATTGTACACCGGGGAGCTGTTTTTT CSAKQGGLYTGELFF
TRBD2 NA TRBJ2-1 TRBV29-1 TGCAGCGCAAAAATAGCGGGGGGATCCAATGAGCAGTTCTTC CSAKIAGGSNEQFF
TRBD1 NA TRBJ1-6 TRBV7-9 TGTGCCAGCAGCTTAGGCCTCCGGACAGGGGCCAGGTCACCCCTCCACTTT CASSLGLRTGARSPLHF